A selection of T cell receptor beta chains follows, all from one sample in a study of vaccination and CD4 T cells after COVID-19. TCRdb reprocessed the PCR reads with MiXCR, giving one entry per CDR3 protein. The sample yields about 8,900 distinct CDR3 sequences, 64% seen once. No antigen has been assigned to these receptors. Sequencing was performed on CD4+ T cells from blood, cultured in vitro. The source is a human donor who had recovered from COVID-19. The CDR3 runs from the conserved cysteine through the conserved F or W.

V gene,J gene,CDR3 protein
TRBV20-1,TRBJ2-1,CSANDRGLFNEQFF
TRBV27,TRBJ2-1,CASSDRLAGGLYEQFF
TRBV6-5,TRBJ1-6,CASSYQIQGGGSPLHF
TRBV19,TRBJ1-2,CASSMGDGLGYTF
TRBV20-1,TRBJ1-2,CSANTYVGRLRYGYTF
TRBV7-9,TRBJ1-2,CASSPLTGNYGYTF
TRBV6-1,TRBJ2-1,CASTLGTSGGNEQFF
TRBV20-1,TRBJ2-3,CSARGDRITDTQYF
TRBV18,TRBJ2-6,CASSPSAGTLGANVLTF
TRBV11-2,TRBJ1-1,CASSSDAGGTEAFF
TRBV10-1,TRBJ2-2,CASSVSDTGELFF
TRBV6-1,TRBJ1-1,CATRTQGGSWTEAFF
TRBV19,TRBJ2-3,CASSSPRDRVGDTQYF
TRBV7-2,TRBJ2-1,CASSLDPLDEQFF
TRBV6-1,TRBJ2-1,CASSRGGQGNSYNEQFF
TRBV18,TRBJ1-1,CASSPSAGGDTEAFF